Listed here is a single T cell receptor (beta chain). The antigen remains unidentified. This sample was included in a study of vaccination effects on CD4 cells after COVID-19. Study background: Within the ViraFEST assay, antigen-specific CD4+ T cells underwent expansion with viral peptide pools prior to sequencing. Of the BNT162b2 and mRNA-1273 vaccines, participants received two doses of one or the other.

Regarding the study as a whole: The study enrolled few convalescent patients and sampled no early post-infection timepoints.

CD4+ T cell isolation took place after 10 days of culture. Vaccinees lacked prior SARS-CoV-2 infection and tested negative for nucleocapsid antibodies. V was cut by 4 bases and J by 0 bases, with 10 bases left in between. The CDR3 is made up of 14 amino acids. Germline lookup yields CDR1 MGHDK and CDR2 SYGVNS. Profiling relied on immunoSEQ multiplex PCR, and the TCRdb table lists in-frame clones only, not all of them. The table includes approximately 37,000 clones, more than 75% detected once. This receptor was identified in a human donor who received a COVID-19 vaccine. The J gene is TRBJ2-7, the V gene TRBV25-1, with no clear D. The sequenced sample was CD4+ T cells from PBMCs cultured without peptide, obtained before COVID-19 vaccination. CDR3 amino acids: CASSGARLSYEQYV. CDR3 nucleotide sequence: TGTGCCAGCAGTGGGGCCAGGCTCTCCTACGAGCAGTACGTC.